The present T cell receptor beta chain was sequenced within a study of technical replicates of blood from a handful of donors. TCRdb keeps only in-frame clones here, not all; method: immunoSEQ multiplex PCR. The table lists over 65,000 clones, roughly 96% of them singletons. Germline CDR1 reads SGHDT; CDR2 reads YYEEEE. CDR3 length: 18 amino acids. Trimming took 4 bases from V and 3 from J; bases not matched to a gene: 14. The sample taken for sequencing was T cells isolated from PBMCs. The TCR comes from a human donor in good health. The chain carries TRBV5-6 and TRBJ2-3; 10 nucleotides line up with TRBD2. This CDR3 is CASSPTSGFPRGTDTQYF. CDR3 nucleotides: TGTGCCAGCAGCCCGACTAGCGGGTTCCCCCGGGGAACAGATACGCAGTATTTT.